This T cell receptor beta chain was sequenced during a study of CD8 T cells in acute hepatitis C reinfection. Method: immunoSEQ multiplex PCR; TCRdb's copy keeps in-frame clones and lacks some. The sample records 30,000 to 45,000 clones, approximately 85% being singletons. The germline V gene encodes CDR1 MRHNA and CDR2 SNTAGT. The CDR3 extends over 12 amino acids. The junction had 4 bases not matched to a gene; V was cut back by 6 bases and J by 10 bases. To note about this clone: Its antigen is not known.

Time point given: naive CD8 control sorted from an acute-time-point sample. Donors were people who inject drugs, followed every 3 months. Broader study findings: Overrepresentation in the naive pool did not explain the preferential TRBV04 and TRBV06 usage seen in all groups.

This clonotype originated in a woman aged 18-30 years who spontaneously cleared hepatitis C infection. The chain couples TRBV6-4 to TRBJ2-1; 9 nucleotides line up with TRBD1. Sequencing input: naive CD8+ T cells from PBMCs. The CDR3 loop is CASRGQGWEQFF. CDR3 DNA: TGTGCCAGCAGGGGACAGGGCTGGGAGCAGTTCTTC.